Presented here are 2 T cell receptor beta chains from one specimen sequenced in a study of cytomegalovirus exposure and HLA in healthy donors. PCR used 60 Vbeta primers and 13 Jbeta primers. Here immunoSEQ multiplex PCR was the method, and the copy in TCRdb shows in-frame clones only, minus some. The sample lists more than 95,000 clones; 60% to 85% were seen once. Source material: PBMCs. The source of these receptors is a man over 45 in good health and CMV-seronegative.

The chain has TRBV5-1 and TRBJ2-2, with 7 bases lining up with TRBD1. The germline gives CDR1 SGHRS, CDR2 YFSETQ. This CDR3 is built from 15 residues. The ends lost 2 bases at V and 7 bases at J; junction bases unmatched: 8. As DNA, the CDR3 is TGCGCCAGCAGCTTCACCGGGACAGTCATCGGGGAGCTGTTTTTT. This sequence encodes CASSFTGTVIGELFF.

The chain uses TRBV4-1 and TRBJ2-3, with D possibly being TRBD2 (5 bases). V was shortened by 0 bases and J by 1 base, with 8 bases between the two germline ends. The CDR3 covers 15 residues. Germline CDR1 and CDR2: MGHRA and YSYEKL. The CDR3 here is CASSQDAGGTDTQYF. In DNA, the CDR3 is TGCGCCAGCAGCCAAGATGCCGGGGGCACAGATACGCAGTATTTT.